This TCR beta chain was retrieved from a study of cytomegalovirus exposure and HLA in healthy donors. Study results and limitations: The authors excluded some V segments, including TRBV6-2 and TRBV6-3, as indistinguishable. Presence/absence comparisons presumed near-even sequencing depth among donors.

The CDR3 is made up of 16 amino acids. CDR1 and CDR2 (germline): LGHNA, YNFKEQ. Turning to this clone: The target antigen is unknown. Mismatch with germline at one junction end may stem from a read error. The sample holds other DNA sequences that translate to the same CDR3.

In the PCR, 60 Vbeta and 13 Jbeta primers were used. Sequencing was performed with immunoSEQ multiplex PCR; in TCRdb, only in-frame clones are kept and a portion is missing. This sample's table reports 65,000 to 95,000 clones. Sequenced material: PBMCs. The V and J genes are TRBV4-2 and TRBJ1-2, with D perhaps matching TRBD1 (5 bases). The TCR was taken from a man younger than 40 in good health and CMV-seronegative. DNA of the CDR3: TGTGCCAGCAGCCCAGGTCCTGGCGGAGGGGTTCCGGGCTACACCTTT. Translating gives CASSPGPGGGVPGYTF.